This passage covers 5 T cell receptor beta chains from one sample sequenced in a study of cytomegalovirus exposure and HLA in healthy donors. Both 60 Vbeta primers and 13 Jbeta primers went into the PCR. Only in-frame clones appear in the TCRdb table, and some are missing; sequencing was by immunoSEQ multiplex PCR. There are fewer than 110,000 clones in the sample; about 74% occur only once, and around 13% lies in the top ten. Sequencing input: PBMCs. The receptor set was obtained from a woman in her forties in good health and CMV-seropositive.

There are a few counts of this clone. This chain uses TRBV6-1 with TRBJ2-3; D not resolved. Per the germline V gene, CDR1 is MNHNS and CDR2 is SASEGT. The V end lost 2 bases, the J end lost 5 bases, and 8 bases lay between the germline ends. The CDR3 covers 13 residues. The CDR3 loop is CASSERARDTQYF. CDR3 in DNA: TGTGCCAGCAGTGAAAGAGCTAGAGATACGCAGTATTTT.

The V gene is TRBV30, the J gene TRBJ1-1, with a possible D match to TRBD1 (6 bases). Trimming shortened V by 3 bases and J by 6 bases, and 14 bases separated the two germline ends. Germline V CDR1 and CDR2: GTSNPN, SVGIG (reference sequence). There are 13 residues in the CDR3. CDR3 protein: CAWSRRGGAEAFF. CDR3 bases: TGTGCCTGGAGCCGAAGGGGGGGAGCTGAAGCTTTCTTT.

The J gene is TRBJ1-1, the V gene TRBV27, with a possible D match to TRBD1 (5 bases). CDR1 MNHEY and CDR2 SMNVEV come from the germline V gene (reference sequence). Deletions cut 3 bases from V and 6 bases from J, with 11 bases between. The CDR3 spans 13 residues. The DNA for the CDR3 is TGTGCCAGCAGTTTTGCAGGGAGGTCTGAAGCTTTCTTT. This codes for CASSFAGRSEAFF.

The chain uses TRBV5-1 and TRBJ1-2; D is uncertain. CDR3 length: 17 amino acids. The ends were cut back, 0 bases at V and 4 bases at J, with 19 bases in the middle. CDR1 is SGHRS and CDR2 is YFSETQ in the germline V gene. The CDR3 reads CASSLGNQRGEFYGYTF. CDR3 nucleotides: TGCGCCAGCAGCTTGGGGAACCAACGTGGAGAATTCTATGGCTACACCTTC. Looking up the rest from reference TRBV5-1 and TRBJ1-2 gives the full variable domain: KAGVTQTPRYLIKTRGQQVTLSCSPISGHRSVSWYQQTPGQGLQFLFEYFSETQRNKGNFPGRFSGRQFSNSRSEMNVSTLELGDSALYLCASSLGNQRGEFYGYTFGSGTRLTVV.

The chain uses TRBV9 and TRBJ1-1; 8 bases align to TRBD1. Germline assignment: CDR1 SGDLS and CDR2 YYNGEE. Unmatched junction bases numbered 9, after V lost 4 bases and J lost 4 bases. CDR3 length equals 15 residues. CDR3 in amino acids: CASSLLGQGPTEAFF. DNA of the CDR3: TGTGCCAGCAGCCTTCTTGGACAGGGCCCCACTGAAGCTTTCTTT.